Listed below are T cell receptor beta chains from one sample, sequenced in a study of Graves' ophthalmopathy and Graves' hyperthyroidism. TCRdb ran MiXCR on the multiplex PCR reads and lists one entry per CDR3 protein. The table records approximately 700,000 distinct CDR3 sequences, roughly 40% of them present only once. The sequencing input was peripheral blood. All receptors come from an adult man with Graves' ophthalmopathy. Each CDR3 is given with its conserved first and last residue. Each record gives: D gene, J gene, clone size, V gene, CDR3 protein, CDR3 DNA. D genes are given only for firm matches. The size field is filled for only some rows; it gives once, few, many or a size class.

d_call: TRBD1; j_call: TRBJ1-5; clone_size: .; v_call: TRBV28; cdr3_aa: CASTAGGTGSRQPQHF; cdr3_nt: TGTGCCAGCACCGCGGGCGGGACAGGGTCACGACAGCCCCAGCATTTT
d_call: .; j_call: TRBJ1-3; clone_size: many; v_call: TRBV7-9; cdr3_aa: CASSSIHRAGNTIYF; cdr3_nt: TGTGCCAGCAGTTCGATTCACAGGGCTGGAAACACCATATATTTT
d_call: .; j_call: TRBJ1-1; clone_size: few; v_call: TRBV9; cdr3_aa: CASSPSRGTPNTEAFF; cdr3_nt: TGTGCCAGCAGCCCTAGCCGGGGGACACCGAACACTGAAGCTTTCTTT
d_call: .; j_call: TRBJ1-1; clone_size: .; v_call: TRBV5-1; cdr3_aa: CASSRDGPGNTEAFF; cdr3_nt: TGCGCCAGCAGCCGGGACGGGCCGGGGAACACTGAAGCTTTCTTT
d_call: .; j_call: TRBJ2-7; clone_size: few; v_call: TRBV25-1; cdr3_aa: CASSLSLAQTYEQYF; cdr3_nt: TGTGCCAGCAGTTTATCACTAGCCCAGACCTACGAGCAGTACTTC
d_call: .; j_call: TRBJ2-6; clone_size: .; v_call: TRBV10-3; cdr3_aa: CASSDLRASSGANVLTF; cdr3_nt: TGTGCCAGCAGTGATCTTAGGGCGAGCTCTGGGGCCAACGTCCTGACTTTC
d_call: .; j_call: TRBJ1-4; clone_size: .; v_call: TRBV2; cdr3_aa: CASSDTGNEKLFF; cdr3_nt: TGTGCCAGCAGTGACACAGGGAATGAAAAACTGTTTTTT
d_call: .; j_call: TRBJ2-7; clone_size: .; v_call: TRBV10-3; cdr3_aa: CPISEGGSYEQYF; cdr3_nt: TGTCCCATCAGTGAGGGTGGGTCCTACGAGCAGTACTTC
d_call: .; j_call: TRBJ2-7; clone_size: few; v_call: TRBV10-3; cdr3_aa: CASSEARQGLPYEQYF; cdr3_nt: TGTGCCAGCAGTGAAGCGCGGCAGGGGCTACCCTACGAGCAGTACTTC
d_call: TRBD2; j_call: TRBJ2-2; clone_size: .; v_call: TRBV7-3; cdr3_aa: CASSLEGLAVTGELFF; cdr3_nt: TGTGCCAGCAGCCTAGAGGGACTAGCGGTGACCGGGGAGCTGTTTTTT
d_call: .; j_call: TRBJ2-3; clone_size: .; v_call: TRBV7-2; cdr3_aa: CASSSITASLWHF; cdr3_nt: TGTGCCAGCAGCTCCATAACAGCGAGCTTGTGGCATTTT
d_call: .; j_call: TRBJ1-4; clone_size: .; v_call: TRBV2; cdr3_aa: CASSGGGQNEKLFF; cdr3_nt: TGTGCCAGCAGTGGGGGGGGCCAGAATGAAAAACTGTTTTTT
d_call: TRBD1; j_call: TRBJ1-5; clone_size: many; v_call: TRBV7-9; cdr3_aa: CASSPGQGGNQPQHF; cdr3_nt: TGTGCCAGCAGCCCAGGACAGGGCGGCAATCAGCCCCAGCATTTT
d_call: .; j_call: TRBJ2-5; clone_size: .; v_call: TRBV10-3; cdr3_aa: CAISARTPEGRETQYF; cdr3_nt: TGTGCCATCAGTGCTAGAACCCCCGAGGGAAGGGAGACCCAGTACTTC
d_call: .; j_call: TRBJ1-2; clone_size: few; v_call: TRBV7-9; cdr3_aa: CASSFGRGYTF; cdr3_nt: TGTGCCAGCAGCTTCGGACGTGGCTACACCTTC
d_call: TRBD2; j_call: TRBJ2-7; clone_size: .; v_call: TRBV11-1; cdr3_aa: CASSPLRGLAVYEQYF; cdr3_nt: TGTGCCAGCAGCCCCCTAAGGGGACTAGCGGTCTACGAGCAGTACTTC
d_call: TRBD2; j_call: TRBJ2-7; clone_size: few; v_call: TRBV7-9; cdr3_aa: CASESGAGEQYF; cdr3_nt: TGTGCCAGCGAGAGCGGGGCGGGGGAGCAGTACTTC
d_call: TRBD2; j_call: TRBJ2-2; clone_size: .; v_call: TRBV12-3/TRBV12-4; cdr3_aa: CASSFVSGRVFRAGELFF; cdr3_nt: TGTGCCAGCAGTTTCGTTTCAGGGAGGGTTTTTAGGGCCGGGGAGCTGTTTTTT
d_call: .; j_call: TRBJ1-3; clone_size: .; v_call: TRBV7-9; cdr3_aa: CASSLSWGSGNTIYF; cdr3_nt: TGTGCCAGCAGCTTATCTTGGGGCTCTGGAAACACCATATATTTT
d_call: .; j_call: TRBJ1-4; clone_size: .; v_call: TRBV15; cdr3_aa: CATSRDGSGVKLFF; cdr3_nt: TGTGCCACCAGCAGAGATGGTAGCGGGGTAAAACTGTTTTTT
d_call: TRBD1; j_call: TRBJ2-5; clone_size: many; v_call: TRBV29-1; cdr3_aa: CSVPGTGVRETQYF; cdr3_nt: TGCAGCGTTCCCGGGACAGGGGTTCGGGAGACCCAGTACTTC
d_call: .; j_call: TRBJ1-2; clone_size: many; v_call: TRBV20-1; cdr3_aa: CSAQYGYTF; cdr3_nt: TGCAGTGCCCAATACGGCTACACCTTC
d_call: TRBD1; j_call: TRBJ1-2; clone_size: .; v_call: TRBV9; cdr3_aa: CASSARGGQGSYGYTF; cdr3_nt: TGTGCCAGCAGCGCCAGGGGGGGGCAGGGAAGCTATGGCTACACCTTC
d_call: TRBD1; j_call: TRBJ1-3; clone_size: .; v_call: TRBV20-1; cdr3_aa: CSARGDRFGNTIYF; cdr3_nt: TGCAGTGCTAGAGGGGACAGGTTTGGAAACACCATATATTTT
d_call: .; j_call: TRBJ2-6; clone_size: .; v_call: TRBV7-9; cdr3_aa: CASSLDRGSSGANVLTF; cdr3_nt: TGTGCCAGCAGCCTAGACAGAGGAAGCTCTGGGGCCAACGTCCTGACTTTC
d_call: .; j_call: TRBJ1-2; clone_size: few; v_call: TRBV6-1; cdr3_aa: CASSDLIPIYGYTF; cdr3_nt: TGTGCCAGCAGTGACCTAATACCCATCTATGGCTACACCTTC
d_call: .; j_call: TRBJ2-2; clone_size: .; v_call: TRBV25-1; cdr3_aa: CASIQLNTGELFF; cdr3_nt: TGTGCCAGCATACAGCTAAACACCGGGGAGCTGTTTTTT
d_call: .; j_call: TRBJ2-7; clone_size: few; v_call: TRBV24-1; cdr3_aa: CASSYSPLFYEQYF; cdr3_nt: TGTGCCAGCAGTTACTCTCCCCTTTTCTACGAGCAGTACTTC
d_call: .; j_call: TRBJ2-6; clone_size: many; v_call: TRBV25-1; cdr3_aa: CASSSPLGIGANVLTF; cdr3_nt: TGTGCCAGCAGTTCGCCACTAGGGATTGGGGCCAACGTCCTGACTTTC
d_call: .; j_call: TRBJ1-1; clone_size: .; v_call: TRBV11-2; cdr3_aa: CASSLVGTGLEAFF; cdr3_nt: TGTGCCAGCAGCTTAGTCGGGACGGGACTTGAAGCGTTCTTT
d_call: TRBD2; j_call: TRBJ2-1; clone_size: few; v_call: TRBV7-3; cdr3_aa: CASSLLAGGRNEQFF; cdr3_nt: TGTGCCAGCAGCTTACTAGCGGGAGGGCGTAATGAGCAGTTCTTC
d_call: .; j_call: TRBJ1-5; clone_size: .; v_call: TRBV14; cdr3_aa: CARGNQPQHF; cdr3_nt: TGTGCCAGGGGGAATCAGCCCCAGCATTTT
d_call: .; j_call: TRBJ2-7; clone_size: .; v_call: TRBV25-1; cdr3_aa: CASSFVQGVLYF; cdr3_nt: TGTGCCAGCAGTTTCGTGCAGGGTGTGTTGTACTTC
d_call: TRBD1; j_call: TRBJ2-6; clone_size: many; v_call: TRBV25-1; cdr3_aa: CASTPQGHSSGANVLTF; cdr3_nt: TGTGCCAGCACCCCACAGGGGCACAGCTCTGGGGCCAACGTCCTGACTTTC
d_call: .; j_call: TRBJ2-7; clone_size: .; v_call: TRBV11-2; cdr3_aa: CASSLVIGSQYF; cdr3_nt: TGTGCCAGCAGCTTAGTAATTGGGTCCCAGTACTTC
d_call: .; j_call: TRBJ1-1; clone_size: many; v_call: TRBV2; cdr3_aa: CASRRTETGNTEAFF; cdr3_nt: TGTGCCAGCAGACGGACGGAAACGGGGAACACTGAAGCTTTCTTT
d_call: TRBD2; j_call: TRBJ2-5; clone_size: .; v_call: TRBV20-1; cdr3_aa: CSARDSLAGGETQYF; cdr3_nt: TGCAGTGCTAGAGATTCCTTAGCGGGAGGGGAGACCCAGTACTTC
d_call: .; j_call: TRBJ1-5; clone_size: .; v_call: TRBV24-1; cdr3_aa: CATSNSGQPQHF; cdr3_nt: TGTGCCACCAGTAATTCGGGTCAGCCCCAGCATTTT
d_call: .; j_call: TRBJ1-2; clone_size: .; v_call: TRBV9; cdr3_aa: CASSVDLGSSGYTF; cdr3_nt: TGTGCCAGCAGCGTAGATTTGGGGTCCTCCGGCTACACCTTC